This T cell receptor beta chain came from a study of CD8+ T cells in alopecia areata (dated by TCRdb to 2017 to 2018). About the investigation overall: The treated patients took part in an open-label pilot trial in which moderate-to-severe alopecia areata was treated with oral tofacitinib at 5 to 10 mg twice daily. Tofacitinib was given for 6 to 18 months, followed by 6 months of follow-up off drug to assess delayed response and recurrence. For the treated patients, the SALT score, which quantifies what percentage of scalp surface area is affected, served as the measure of disease severity. In both human patients and the C3H/HeJ mouse model, the study applied high-throughput TCRbeta sequencing to look at T cell clonal expansion in alopecia areata. In humans, TCRbeta sequencing was performed on scalp tissue and on sorted CD4+ and CD8+ peripheral blood T cells from healthy controls and from patients with patchy or totalis/universalis alopecia areata. Tofacitinib-treated patients had biopsies at baseline and at 4 and 24 weeks of treatment, with a later scalp biopsy in several patients. Scalp clonality was compared among normal scalp (n=4), patchy alopecia areata scalp (n=8), and alopecia totalis/universalis scalp (n=8). RNA came from the PAXgene miRNA kit for fixed scalp, the miRNeasy kit for PBMCs, and the RNeasy kit for mouse skin. Amplification of TCRbeta CDR3 regions was done by immunoSEQ multiplex PCR using 35 Vbeta forward primers and 13 Jbeta reverse primers. The full study reports these points: Unlike mouse skin, where gammadelta T cells dominate, normal human skin contains resident alphabeta T cells that get sequenced too, which complicates analysis of the scalp TCR repertoire. Scalp clonality and the number of expanded CD8+ clones among the top 100 scalp clones were significantly decreased by tofacitinib. Shared TCR sequences between patients were less evident than in mice, which may be partly attributable to HLA diversity in the patient population. Many expanded lesional clones persisted in scalp and blood during tofacitinib treatment, which may partly explain relapse after stopping treatment. Compared with normal scalp, lesional scalp had higher clonality and more expanded CD8+ clones, particularly in alopecia totalis/universalis, a pattern that suggests antigenic drive. Because the treated cohort was small and had just a single nonresponder, larger studies are needed to establish links between baseline CD8+ expansion and response.

Read against the paper, the sample's treatment or condition label means: oral pan-JAK inhibitor, 5-10 mg twice daily. Lesional scalp punch biopsies and peripheral blood were collected from alopecia areata patients. PBMCs were isolated by density centrifugation and stained for CD3, CD4 and CD8, and CD4+ and CD8+ T cells were sorted on a FACSAria. This clone was counted between two and nine times. This receptor's antigen is unknown. The sample holds no much larger clone one base away, and base qualities are not on file. Libraries came from the immunoSEQ multiplex PCR assay. To provide template for TCR sequencing, every sample had RNA extracted and reverse transcribed into cDNA. First-strand cDNA was synthesized using SuperScript III with a 2:1 mix of oligo-dT and random hexamers. A synthetic immune receptor repertoire was used to assess amplification bias, and residual bias was removed computationally. Concerning the study's data processing: Raw reads were preprocessed to remove errors, and CDR3 was defined by IMGT conventions from the conserved cysteine to phenylalanine. Clonality was calculated as 1 minus Shannon entropy normalized by log2 of the number of productive unique TCRs. Whether each scalp clone was CD4 or CD8 was inferred by checking scalp TCRbeta sequences against the CD4 and CD8 repertoires from sorted blood. TCRdb's version of the immuneACCESS table is confined to in-frame rearrangements and falls short of the full clone set. An unresolved V gene accounts for under half of the shortfall where checked; the remainder is of unknown origin. For V, J and clone size, that table is used; D and trimming come from the DNA. The table for this sample lists a few hundred thousand clones; less than 45% of them were counted only once. The ten largest clones add up to around 0.48% of the sample.

Sequenced here: CD4+ T cells sorted from blood, sampled around week 34, from a patient treated with tofacitinib. The clonotype comes from a human donor with alopecia areata.

The CDR3 protein: CASSSGLSDNEQFF. The bases are TGTGCCAGCAGCTCGGGACTGAGTGACAATGAGCAGTTCTTC. This chain is built from TRBV5-4 and TRBJ2-1, and possibly TRBD2, on 6 matching bases. Via the germline V gene (reference sequence), CDR1 is SGHNT and CDR2 YYREEE. From the cysteine through the phenylalanine, the CDR3 covers 14 amino acids. CDR3 DNA is the only sequence kept; it has 42 bases, read in frame from the first base. The germline ends are 12 bases apart after V is trimmed by 3 bases and J by 5 bases.